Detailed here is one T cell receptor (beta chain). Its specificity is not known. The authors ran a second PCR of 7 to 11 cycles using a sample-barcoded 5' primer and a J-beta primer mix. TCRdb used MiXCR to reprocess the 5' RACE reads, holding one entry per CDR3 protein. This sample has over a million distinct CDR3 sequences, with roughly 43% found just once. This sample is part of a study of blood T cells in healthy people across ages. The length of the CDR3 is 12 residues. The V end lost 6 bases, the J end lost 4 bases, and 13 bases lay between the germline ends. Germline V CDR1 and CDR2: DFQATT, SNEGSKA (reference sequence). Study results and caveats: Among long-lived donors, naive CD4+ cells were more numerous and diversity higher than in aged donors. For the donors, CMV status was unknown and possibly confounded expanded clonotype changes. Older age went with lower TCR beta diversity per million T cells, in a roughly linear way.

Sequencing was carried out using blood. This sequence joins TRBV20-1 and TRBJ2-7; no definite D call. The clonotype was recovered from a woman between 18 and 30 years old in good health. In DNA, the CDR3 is TGCAGTGCCACCAACCCCGGATACGAGCAGTACTTC. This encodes CSATNPGYEQYF.